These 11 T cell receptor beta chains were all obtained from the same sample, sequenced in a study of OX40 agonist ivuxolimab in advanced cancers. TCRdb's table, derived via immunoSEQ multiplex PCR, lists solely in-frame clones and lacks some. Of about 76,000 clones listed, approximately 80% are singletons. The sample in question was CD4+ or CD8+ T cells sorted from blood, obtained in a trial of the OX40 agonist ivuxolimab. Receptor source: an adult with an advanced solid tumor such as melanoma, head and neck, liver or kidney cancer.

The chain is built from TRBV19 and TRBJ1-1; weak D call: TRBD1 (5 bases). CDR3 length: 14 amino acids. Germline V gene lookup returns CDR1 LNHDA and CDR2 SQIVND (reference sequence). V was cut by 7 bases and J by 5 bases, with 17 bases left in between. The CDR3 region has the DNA TGTGCCAGTAACCTAGATAGGGGTCAGACTGAAGCTTTCTTT. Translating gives CASNLDRGQTEAFF.

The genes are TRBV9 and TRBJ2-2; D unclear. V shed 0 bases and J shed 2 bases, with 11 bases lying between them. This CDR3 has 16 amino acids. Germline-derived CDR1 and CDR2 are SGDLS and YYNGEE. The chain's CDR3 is CASSVELRENTGELFF. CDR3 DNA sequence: TGTGCCAGCAGCGTAGAGTTAAGGGAAAACACCGGGGAGCTGTTTTTT. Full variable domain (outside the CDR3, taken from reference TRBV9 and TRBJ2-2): DSGVTQTPKHLITATGQRVTLRCSPRSGDLSVYWYQQSLDQGLQFLIQYYNGEERAKGNILERFSAQQFPDLHSELNLSSLELGDSALYFCASSVELRENTGELFFGEGSRLTVL.

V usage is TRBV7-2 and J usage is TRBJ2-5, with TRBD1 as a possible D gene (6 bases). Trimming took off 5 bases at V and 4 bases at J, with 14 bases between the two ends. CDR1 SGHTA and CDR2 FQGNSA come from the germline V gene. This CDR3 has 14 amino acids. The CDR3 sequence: CASSPTGNGETQYF. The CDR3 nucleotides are TGTGCCAGCAGCCCCACAGGGAATGGAGAGACCCAGTACTTC.

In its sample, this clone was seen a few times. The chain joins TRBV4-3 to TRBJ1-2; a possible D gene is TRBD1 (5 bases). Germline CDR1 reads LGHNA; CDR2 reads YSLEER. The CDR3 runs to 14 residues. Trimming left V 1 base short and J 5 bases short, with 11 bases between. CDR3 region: CASSQGFRDYGYTF. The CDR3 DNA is TGCGCCAGCAGCCAAGGGTTCAGGGATTATGGCTACACCTTC.

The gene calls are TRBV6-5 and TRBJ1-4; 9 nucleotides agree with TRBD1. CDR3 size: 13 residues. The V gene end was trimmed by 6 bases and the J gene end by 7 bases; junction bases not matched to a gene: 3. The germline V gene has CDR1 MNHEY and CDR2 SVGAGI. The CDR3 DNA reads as TGTGCCAGCAGCTGGGGACAGGGTGAAAAACTGTTTTTT. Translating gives CASSWGQGEKLFF.

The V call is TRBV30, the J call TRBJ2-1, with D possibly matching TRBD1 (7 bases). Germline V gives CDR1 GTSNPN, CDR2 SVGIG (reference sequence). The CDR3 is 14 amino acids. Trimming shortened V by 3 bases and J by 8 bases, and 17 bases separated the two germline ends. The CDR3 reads CAWRKQGRKDEQFF. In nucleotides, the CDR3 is TGTGCCTGGAGAAAACAGGGGAGGAAAGATGAGCAGTTCTTC.

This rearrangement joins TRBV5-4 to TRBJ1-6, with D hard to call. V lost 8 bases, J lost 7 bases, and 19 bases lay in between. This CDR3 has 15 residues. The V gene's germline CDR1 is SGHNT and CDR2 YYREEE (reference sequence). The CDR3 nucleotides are TGTGCCAGTAAGCTCTCAGGCAGCCTGAATTCACCCCTCCACTTT. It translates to CASKLSGSLNSPLHF.

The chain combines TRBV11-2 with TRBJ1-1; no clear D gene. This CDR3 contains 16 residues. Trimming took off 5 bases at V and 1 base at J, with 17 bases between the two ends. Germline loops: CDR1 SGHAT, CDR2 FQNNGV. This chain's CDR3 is CASSPWVGGENTEAFF. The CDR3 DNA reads TGTGCCAGCAGCCCATGGGTAGGCGGGGAGAACACTGAAGCTTTCTTT. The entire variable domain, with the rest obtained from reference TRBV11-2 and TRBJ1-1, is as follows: EAGVAQSPRYKIIEKRQSVAFWCNPISGHATLYWYQQILGQGPKLLIQFQNNGVVDDSQLPKDRFSAERLKGVDSTLKIQPAKLEDSAVYLCASSPWVGGENTEAFFGQGTRLTVV.

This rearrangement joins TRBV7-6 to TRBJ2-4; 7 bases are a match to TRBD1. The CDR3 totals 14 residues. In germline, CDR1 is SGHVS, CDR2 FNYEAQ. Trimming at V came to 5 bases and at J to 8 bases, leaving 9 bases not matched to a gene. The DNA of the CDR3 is TGTGCCAGCAGCACCCGGACAGGCAGGGACATTCAGTACTTC. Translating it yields CASSTRTGRDIQYF. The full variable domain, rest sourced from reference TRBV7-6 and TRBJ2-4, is GAGVSQSPRYKVTKRGQDVALRCDPISGHVSLYWYRQALGQGPEFLTYFNYEAQQDKSGLPNDRFSAERPEGSISTLTIQRTEQRDSAMYRCASSTRTGRDIQYFGAGTRLSVL.

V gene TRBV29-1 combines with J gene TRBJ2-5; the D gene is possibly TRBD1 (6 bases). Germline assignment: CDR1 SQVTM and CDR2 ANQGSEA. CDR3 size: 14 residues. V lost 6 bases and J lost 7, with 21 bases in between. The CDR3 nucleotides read TGCAGCGTCCCCTCACAGGGTGGGGAAATGACCCAGTACTTC. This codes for CSVPSQGGEMTQYF.

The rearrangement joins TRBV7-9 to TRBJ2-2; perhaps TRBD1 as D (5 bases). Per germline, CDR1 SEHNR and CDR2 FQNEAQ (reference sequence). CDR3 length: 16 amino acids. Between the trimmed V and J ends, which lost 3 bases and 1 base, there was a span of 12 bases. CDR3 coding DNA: TGTGCCAGCAGCTTCCAACCGACAGTGAACACCGGGGAGCTGTTTTTT. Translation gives CASSFQPTVNTGELFF.